A selection of T cell receptor beta chains follows, all from one sample in a study of cytomegalovirus exposure and HLA in healthy donors. Data came from immunoSEQ multiplex PCR; TCRdb stores just in-frame clones and leaves some out. The table lists roughly 330,000 clones, roughly nine tenths of them singletons. The source material was PBMCs. The receptor set was obtained from a woman aged 25-40 years in good health and CMV-seropositive. CDR3s include the opening cysteine and the closing phenylalanine or tryptophan. The order of the fields is D gene, clone size, J gene, V gene, CDR3 length, CDR3 protein, CDR3 DNA. The D gene is left open where the match is weak. Rows give clone size only sometimes, using once, few, many, or a class for an expanded clone.

-	-	TRBJ2-5	TRBV5-4	12	CASTSPWETQYF	TGTGCCAGCACCTCACCGTGGGAGACCCAGTACTTC
-	few	TRBJ1-1	TRBV28	13	CASRSRLALEAFF	TGTGCCAGCAGATCAAGGCTAGCCCTAGAAGCTTTCTTT
TRBD1	-	TRBJ1-6	TRBV7-6	16	CASSPREGASNSPLHF	TGTGCCAGCAGCCCGAGGGAGGGGGCATCCAATTCACCCCTCCACTTT
-	-	TRBJ1-1	TRBV5-8	14	CASSLYYPDTEAFF	TGTGCCAGCAGCTTGTACTACCCCGATACTGAAGCTTTCTTT
TRBD1	once	TRBJ1-2	TRBV15	13	CATSRDRTGSYTF	TGTGCCACCAGCAGAGATAGGACAGGGAGCTACACCTTC
-	-	TRBJ1-5	TRBV27	12	CASGAGNQPQHF	TGTGCCAGTGGGGCGGGGAATCAGCCCCAGCATTTT
-	-	TRBJ1-4	TRBV27	15	CASSYQGKTNEKLFF	TGTGCCAGCAGCTATCAGGGAAAAACTAATGAAAAACTGTTTTTT
-	-	TRBJ1-1	TRBV7-9	12	CASRGRNTEAFF	TGTGCCAGCAGGGGCCGGAACACTGAAGCTTTCTTT
TRBD2	-	TRBJ2-7	TRBV6-6	14	CASRRGDGSYEQYF	TGTGCCAGCAGGCGGGGGGACGGGTCCTACGAGCAGTACTTC
TRBD1	-	TRBJ2-7	TRBV2	13	CARGQGRGYEQYF	TGTGCCAGAGGACAGGGAAGGGGTTACGAGCAGTACTTC
TRBD2	-	TRBJ2-2	TRBV5-1	17	CASSETGLASNTGELFF	TGCGCCAGCAGCGAAACAGGACTAGCGTCGAACACCGGGGAGCTGTTTTTT
-	-	TRBJ1-1	TRBV5-1	13	CASSGGARTEAFF	TGCGCCAGCAGCGGGGGGGCGAGAACTGAAGCTTTCTTT
-	-	TRBJ2-3	TRBV29-1	11	CSGAVGDTQYF	TGCAGCGGGGCTGTAGGGGATACGCAGTATTTT
-	-	TRBJ2-1	TRBV6-5	11	CASSYSDEQFF	TGTGCCAGCAGTTACAGTGATGAGCAGTTCTTC
-	-	TRBJ2-7	TRBV27	13	CASSLGTGYEQYF	TGTGCCAGCAGTTTAGGGACTGGCTACGAGCAGTACTTC
-	-	TRBJ2-7	TRBV6-5	14	CASSSGRSTYEQYF	TGTGCCAGCAGTTCGGGCAGGAGTACCTACGAGCAGTACTTC
TRBD2	few	TRBJ2-2	TRBV6-5	13	CATSDLAGGELFF	TGTGCCACCTCGGACCTAGCGGGCGGGGAGCTGTTTTTT
-	-	TRBJ2-5	TRBV5-1	16	CASSLWDGSREETQYF	TGCGCCAGCAGCTTGTGGGACGGGAGCCGGGAAGAGACCCAGTACTTC
-	-	TRBJ2-3	TRBV6-5	15	CASSPGPARTDTQYF	TGTGCCAGCAGCCCAGGCCCGGCGCGCACAGATACGCAGTATTTT
TRBD1	-	TRBJ2-1	TRBV7-3	18	CASSRDLVTGSSYNEQFF	TGTGCCAGCAGCCGGGATTTAGTGACAGGGAGCTCCTACAATGAGCAGTTCTTC
-	-	TRBJ2-7	TRBV23-1	12	CASPHSSYEQYF	TGCGCCAGCCCCCACAGCTCCTACGAGCAGTACTTC
-	once	TRBJ1-5	TRBV7-8	15	CASSPYRDIHQPQHF	TGTGCCAGCAGCCCTTACCGGGACATACATCAGCCCCAGCATTTT
-	-	TRBJ2-1	TRBV7-8	12	CASSARAGRQFF	TGTGCCAGCAGCGCCCGAGCGGGTCGGCAGTTCTTC
-	-	TRBJ2-7	TRBV4-3	16	CASSQDRGVGAYEQYF	TGCGCCAGCAGCCAAGACAGGGGAGTCGGGGCCTACGAGCAGTACTTC
-	-	TRBJ2-5	TRBV27	13	CASSPWGQETQYF	TGTGCCAGCAGTCCCTGGGGACAAGAGACCCAGTACTTC
TRBD1	-	TRBJ2-7	TRBV2	14	CASSIRDRDYEQYF	TGTGCCAGCAGTATCCGGGACAGGGACTACGAGCAGTACTTC
-	-	TRBJ2-1	TRBV7-6	17	CASSPIGSQSSYNEQFF	TGTGCCAGCAGCCCAATAGGTAGCCAGAGCTCCTACAATGAGCAGTTCTTC
-	-	TRBJ2-7	TRBV9	13	CASSPQGSGEQYF	TGTGCCAGCAGCCCGCAGGGGTCGGGGGAGCAGTACTTC
TRBD2	-	TRBJ2-5	TRBV9	13	CASSPGTSETQYF	TGTGCCAGCAGCCCAGGGACTAGTGAGACCCAGTACTTC
-	-	TRBJ2-1	TRBV5-1	11	CASSRVNEQFF	TGCGCCAGCAGTAGGGTCAATGAGCAGTTCTTC
TRBD2	-	TRBJ2-3	TRBV7-2	16	CASSFGLAGATDTQYF	TGTGCCAGCAGCTTCGGACTAGCGGGGGCCACAGATACGCAGTATTTT
-	-	TRBJ1-1	TRBV28	14	CASSVYRMNTEAFF	TGTGCCAGCAGCGTCTACCGGATGAACACTGAAGCTTTCTTT
-	few	TRBJ1-2	TRBV19	15	CASSIVPLGLYGYTF	TGTGCCAGTAGTATAGTACCGCTGGGGTTATATGGCTACACCTTC
-	-	TRBJ2-3	TRBV6-5	16	CASSYDPVGSTDTQYF	TGTGCCAGCAGTTACGATCCAGTGGGAAGCACAGATACGCAGTATTTT
TRBD1	-	TRBJ2-2	TRBV29-1	14	CSVRTGGDTGELFF	TGCAGCGTTCGGACAGGGGGGGACACCGGGGAGCTGTTTTTT
TRBD2	-	TRBJ2-1	TRBV28	15	CASSRGTSGYNEQFF	TGTGCCAGCAGTCGCGGGACTAGCGGATACAATGAGCAGTTCTTC
-	-	TRBJ2-5	TRBV2	15	CASRWSGSGDRTQYF	TGTGCCAGCAGATGGTCGGGTAGTGGGGATCGGACCCAGTACTTC
-	once	TRBJ1-2	TRBV7-8	14	CASSLARGGYGYTF	TGTGCCAGCAGCTTAGCCAGGGGAGGCTATGGCTACACCTTC
TRBD2	-	TRBJ2-1	TRBV5-1	16	CASSLASGGSYNEQFF	TGCGCCAGCAGCTTGGCCAGCGGGGGTTCCTACAATGAGCAGTTCTTC
-	-	TRBJ2-3	TRBV6-1	13	CASRGRGTDTQYF	TGTGCCAGCAGGGGTAGGGGCACAGATACGCAGTATTTT
-	-	TRBJ2-2	TRBV5-6	14	CASRRGLNTGELFF	TGTGCCAGCAGGAGGGGACTTAACACCGGGGAGCTGTTTTTT
TRBD1	-	TRBJ1-6	TRBV30	16	CAWSSAVQGKNSPLHF	TGCGCCTGGAGTTCTGCGGTACAGGGGAAAAATTCACCCCTCCACTTT
-	few	TRBJ2-1	TRBV11-3	12	CASSSRSGEQFF	TGTGCCAGCAGCTCCCGCTCGGGTGAGCAGTTCTTC
-	-	TRBJ2-7	TRBV6-1	15	CASTPTFERAYEQYF	TGTGCCAGCACCCCCACTTTTGAGCGGGCCTACGAGCAGTACTTC
TRBD1	-	TRBJ2-4	TRBV5-1	15	CASSLPWDSKNIQYF	TGCGCCAGCAGCTTGCCGTGGGACAGCAAAAACATTCAGTACTTC
TRBD2	-	TRBJ2-5	TRBV9	16	CASTVGTSGVRETQYF	TGTGCCAGCACCGTTGGGACTAGCGGGGTGAGGGAGACCCAGTACTTC
TRBD1	once	TRBJ1-5	TRBV27	15	CASKQGQGKNQPQHF	TGTGCCAGCAAGCAAGGACAGGGGAAGAATCAGCCCCAGCATTTT
-	-	TRBJ2-7	TRBV27	14	CASRTTTSTYEQYF	TGTGCCAGCAGAACGACGACATCCACCTACGAGCAGTACTTC
TRBD1	-	TRBJ2-1	TRBV4-2	16	CASSQDYGQASDEQFF	TGTGCCAGCAGCCAAGATTACGGACAGGCATCGGATGAGCAGTTCTTC
TRBD1	-	TRBJ1-6	TRBV28	15	CASSKGASTTSPLHF	TGTGCCAGCTCAAAGGGGGCATCAACTACATCACCCCTCCACTTT